Given below is one T cell receptor (beta chain) in context. The record originates from a study of blood T cell repertoires in COVID-19. Turning to the study itself: The origin of the acute and convalescent COVID-19 samples was the United States, Italy and Spain. The cDNA or gDNA used as material had been derived from T cells, B-cell-depleted T cells, or PBMCs.

Authors' analysis steps: Scientists estimated how many nucleated cells there were by amplifying reference gene primers. The protocol was immunoSEQ multiplex PCR, while the TCRdb copy is restricted to in-frame clones and leaves out a portion. V, J and clone size derive from that table, while D and trimming were established from the DNA sequence. The repertoire holds about 110,000 clones, 82% seen once, with around 8% in the top ten. CDR1 MNHEY and CDR2 SMNVEV come from the germline V gene (reference sequence). J gave up 8 bases and V 9 bases, and 8 bases lay outside the gene matches. The length of the CDR3 is 13 residues.

This sequence joins TRBV27 and TRBJ2-1; 9 bases are shared with TRBD1. Sequencing input: peripheral blood. This receptor was obtained from a man between 65 and 80 years old with acute or convalescent COVID-19. CDR3 nucleotide sequence: TGTGCCAGAGATCCGGGACAGGGATATGAGCAGTTCTTC. Encoded protein: CARDPGQGYEQFF.